This T cell receptor (beta chain) was found in a study of T cell clusters in autoimmune cytopenias. CDR1 and CDR2 from the germline V gene are LGHNA and YSLEER. The length of the CDR3 is 15 residues. TRB rearrangements were amplified by touch-down multiplex PCR with mixed TRB-A/B primers. TCRdb reprocessed the multiplex PCR reads and stores each CDR3 protein as one record, lacking DNA. In total, the table holds a few thousand distinct CDR3 sequences. TRB amplification used around 260 ng of peripheral blood genomic DNA. The same sample was also studied in work on T cell repertoires in aging, cancer and after chemotherapy.

The origin of this receptor is a human donor in good health. The V call is TRBV4-3, the J call TRBJ2-7; TCRdb's assignment of TRBD2 cannot be checked, as there is no DNA. The sequenced material came from peripheral blood. Here the CDR3 reads CASSQDLAGHYEQYF.